The clone carrying this T cell receptor beta chain was seen only a few times. The data belong to a study of regulatory T cells in long-lasting Graves disease. HTBI primers from iRepertoire and Arm-PCR of CDR3 regions yielded the TCR beta libraries. TCRdb recomputed calls from the multiplex PCR reads with MiXCR, one row per CDR3 protein. The table shows about 400,000 distinct CDR3 sequences, with about 17% occurring only once. Time point reported: newly diagnosed GD, antithyroid drugs for less than 3 months. TCR sequences were obtained from RNA taken from PBMCs. Germline CDR1 is LNHNV and CDR2 is YYDKDF (reference sequence). The CDR3 contains 14 residues. The V and J ends lost 0 bases and 9 bases respectively, with 14 bases between them. These same data were also listed under a study on T cells in Graves' hyperthyroidism and ophthalmopathy.

This sequence originates from a woman aged 18-35 years with Graves disease. The V call is TRBV15, the J call TRBJ1-1; D call uncertain. The material sequenced was peripheral blood mononuclear cells (PBMCs), taken at new diagnosis, from a patient treated with antithyroid drugs. As DNA, the CDR3 is TGTGCCACCAGCAGAGATGTTGTCGCCCCCCAAGCTTTCTTT. This codes for CATSRDVVAPQAFF. Complete variable domain (other parts from reference TRBV15 and TRBJ1-1): DAMVIQNPRYQVTQFGKPVTLSCSQTLNHNVMYWYQQKSSQAPKLLFHYYDKDFNNEADTPDNFQSRRPNTSFCFLDIRSPGLGDTAMYLCATSRDVVAPQAFFGQGTRLTVV.